This T cell receptor beta chain comes out of a study of shared T cell receptors in the human thymus. Trimming removed 3 bases from V and 5 bases from J; junction bases left unmatched: 9. Germline V gene lookup returns CDR1 LNHNV and CDR2 YYDKDF (reference sequence). The CDR3 sequence is 16 residues long. Profiled with immunoSEQ multiplex PCR; TCRdb holds only in-frame clones, not every one. The table lists some 660,000 clones, more than 75% of them singletons, with just under 0.0095% in the top ten. In its sample, this clone was seen once. This same sample was also taken into another study, of human thymus T cells.

The source is a boy in the first two years of life with a congenital heart defect. The chain carries TRBV15 and TRBJ1-5; the match to TRBD1 covers 8 bases. Input material: thymocytes. The CDR3 DNA is TGTGCCACCAGCAGCCTAGACAGGGGAATGGATCAGCCCCAGCATTTT. Translating it yields CATSSLDRGMDQPQHF.